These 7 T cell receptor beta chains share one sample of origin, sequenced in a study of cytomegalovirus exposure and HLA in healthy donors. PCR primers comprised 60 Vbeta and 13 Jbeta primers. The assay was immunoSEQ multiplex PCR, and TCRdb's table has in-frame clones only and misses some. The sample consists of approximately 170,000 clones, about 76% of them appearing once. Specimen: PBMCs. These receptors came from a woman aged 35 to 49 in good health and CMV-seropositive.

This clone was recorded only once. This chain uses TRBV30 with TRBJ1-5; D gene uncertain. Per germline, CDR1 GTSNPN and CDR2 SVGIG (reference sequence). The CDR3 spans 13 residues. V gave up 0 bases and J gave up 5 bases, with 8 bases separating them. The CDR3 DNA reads TGTGCCTGGAGTGTACGGAGCGATCAGCCCCAGCATTTT. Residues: CAWSVRSDQPQHF.

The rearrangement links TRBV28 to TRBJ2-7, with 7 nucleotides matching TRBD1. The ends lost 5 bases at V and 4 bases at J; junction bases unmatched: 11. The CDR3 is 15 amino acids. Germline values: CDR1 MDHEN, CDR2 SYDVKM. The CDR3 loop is CASSLPGQPLYEQYF. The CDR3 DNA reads TGTGCCAGCAGTCTCCCGGGACAGCCCTTATACGAGCAGTACTTC. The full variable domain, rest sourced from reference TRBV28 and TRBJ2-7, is DVKVTQSSRYLVKRTGEKVFLECVQDMDHENMFWYRQDPGLGLRLIYFSYDVKMKEKGDIPEGYSVSREKKERFSLILESASTNQTSMYLCASSLPGQPLYEQYFGPGTRLTVT.

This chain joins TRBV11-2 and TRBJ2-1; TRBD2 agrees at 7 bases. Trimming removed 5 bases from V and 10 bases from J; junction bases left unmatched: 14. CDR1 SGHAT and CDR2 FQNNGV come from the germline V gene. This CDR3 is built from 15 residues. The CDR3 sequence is CASSRWGEGREEQFF. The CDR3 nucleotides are TGTGCCAGCAGCCGGTGGGGGGAGGGCCGGGAGGAGCAGTTCTTC.

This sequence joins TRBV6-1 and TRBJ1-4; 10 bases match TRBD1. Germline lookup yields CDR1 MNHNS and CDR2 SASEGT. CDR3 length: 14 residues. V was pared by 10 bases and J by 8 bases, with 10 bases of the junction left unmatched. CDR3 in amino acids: CAIGNGQGGEKLFF. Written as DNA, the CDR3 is TGTGCCATTGGAAACGGACAGGGGGGCGAAAAACTGTTTTTT.

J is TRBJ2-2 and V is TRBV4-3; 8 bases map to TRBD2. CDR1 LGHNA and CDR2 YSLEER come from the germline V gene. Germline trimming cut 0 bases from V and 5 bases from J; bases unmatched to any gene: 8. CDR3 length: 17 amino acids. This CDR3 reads CASSQDPAGGVTGELFF. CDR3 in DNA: TGCGCCAGCAGCCAAGACCCCGCGGGAGGAGTAACCGGGGAGCTGTTTTTT.

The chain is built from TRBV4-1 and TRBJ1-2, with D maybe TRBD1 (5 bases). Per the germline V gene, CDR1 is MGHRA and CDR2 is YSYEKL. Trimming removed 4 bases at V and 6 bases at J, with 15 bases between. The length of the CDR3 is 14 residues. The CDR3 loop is CASSPEAWGHGYTF. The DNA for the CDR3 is TGCGCCAGCAGCCCGGAAGCGTGGGGCCATGGCTACACCTTC.

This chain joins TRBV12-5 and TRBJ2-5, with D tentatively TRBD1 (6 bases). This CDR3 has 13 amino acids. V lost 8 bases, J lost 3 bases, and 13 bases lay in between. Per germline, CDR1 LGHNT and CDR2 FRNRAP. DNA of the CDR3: TGTGCTAGTCAAAAGGGGGAAGAAGAGACCCAGTACTTC. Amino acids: CASQKGEEETQYF.